A single sample gave rise to the 5 T cell receptor beta chains below, sequenced in a study of T cells in Graves' hyperthyroidism and ophthalmopathy. Researchers amplified the TCR beta CDR3 regions from RNA transcripts. Using the HTBI primer set, a first-round RT-PCR was run on the TCR CDR3. MiXCR, run by TCRdb on the multiplex PCR reads, gives a single entry per CDR3 protein. The table records about 610,000 distinct CDR3 sequences, 46% of them present only once. Sequencing was carried out using peripheral blood or thyroid tissue (not recorded which). The receptors originated from a woman in her late teens or twenties with Graves' hyperthyroidism.

This rearrangement joins TRBV15 to TRBJ1-2, with D perhaps matching TRBD1 (5 bases). CDR3 size: 15 residues. V was trimmed by 3 bases and J by 2 bases, leaving 13 bases between them. Germline assignment: CDR1 LNHNV and CDR2 YYDKDF (reference sequence). For the CDR3, the DNA is TGTGCCACCAGCAGCTTAGCGGGACTGAACTATGGCTACACCTTC. Translating it yields CATSSLAGLNYGYTF.

This clonotype was seen repeatedly, ten times or more. One end of the junction is discordant with germline, which a read error may explain. This chain uses TRBV5-1 with TRBJ1-2; 7 bases map to TRBD1. CDR3 length: 12 residues. The germline V gene encodes CDR1 SGHRS and CDR2 YFSETQ. As DNA, the CDR3 is TGTGCCAGCCGACAGGGTAACTATGGCTACACCTTC. Its translation: CASRQGNYGYTF.

This clonotype was counted at least ten times. The V and J genes are TRBV29-1 and TRBJ2-3; D not resolved. Germline V gene lookup returns CDR1 SQVTM and CDR2 ANQGSEA. The CDR3 length is 11 residues. Trimming left V 3 bases short and J 4 bases short, with 5 bases between. In DNA, the CDR3 is TGCAGCGTTGACATTGCAGATACGCAGTATTTT. It yields the protein CSVDIADTQYF.

This chain uses TRBV7-2 with TRBJ2-1; no definite D call. The CDR3 runs to 13 residues. The V gene lost 4 bases and the J gene lost 8 bases, with 12 bases spanning the gap. In germline, CDR1 is SGHTA, CDR2 FQGNSA. The chain's CDR3 is CASSSLYRDEQFF. CDR3 nucleotide sequence: TGTGCCAGCAGCTCCCTTTATCGGGATGAGCAGTTCTTC.

This clonotype came up many times. J is TRBJ2-7 and V is TRBV5-5; D possibly corresponds to TRBD2 (5 bases). CDR3 size: 14 residues. V was clipped by 4 bases and J by 5 bases, with 16 bases between them. The V gene's germline CDR1 is SGHKS and CDR2 YYEKEE (reference sequence). Here the CDR3 DNA reads TGTGCCAGCAGCCCAGCGGTAGTTTCCCACGAGCAGTACTTC. Translation gives CASSPAVVSHEQYF.